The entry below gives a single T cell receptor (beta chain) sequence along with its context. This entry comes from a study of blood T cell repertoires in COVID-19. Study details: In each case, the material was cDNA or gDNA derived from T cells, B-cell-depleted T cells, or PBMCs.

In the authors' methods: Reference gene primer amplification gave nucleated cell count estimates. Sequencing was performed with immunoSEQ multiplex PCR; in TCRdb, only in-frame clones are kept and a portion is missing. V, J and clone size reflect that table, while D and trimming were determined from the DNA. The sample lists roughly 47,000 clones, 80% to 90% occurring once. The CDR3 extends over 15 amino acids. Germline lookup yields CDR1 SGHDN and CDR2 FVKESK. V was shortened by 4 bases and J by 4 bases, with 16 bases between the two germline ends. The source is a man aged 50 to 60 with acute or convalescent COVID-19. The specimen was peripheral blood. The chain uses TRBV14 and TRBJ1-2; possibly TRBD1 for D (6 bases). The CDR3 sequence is CASSPTGKVIYGYTF. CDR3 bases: TGTGCCAGCAGCCCTACAGGGAAAGTCATCTATGGCTACACCTTC.